This T cell receptor beta chain was observed in a study of blood T cell repertoires in COVID-19. Study-level background: PBMCs, B-cell-depleted T cells, or T cells provided the cDNA or gDNA that made up the material.

The table came from immunoSEQ multiplex PCR; TCRdb's copy has only in-frame clones and leaves some out. Of some 260,000 clones listed, 80% to 95% are singletons. Everyone who took part was about 18 to 89 years old, and they came from 20 to 25 US areas. Cohort 3 donors counted as recovered after two negative PCRs, clearance, or resolved symptoms. Germline loops: CDR1 SGHAT, CDR2 FQNNGV. Trimming shortened V by 4 bases and J by 0 bases, and 4 bases separated the two germline ends. This CDR3 has 13 residues. On this clone: Distinct nucleotide sequences in the sample also encode this CDR3.

Sequences were obtained from PBMCs or T cells enriched from blood (not recorded which). This sequence joins TRBV11-2 and TRBJ1-5; D call uncertain. The receptor comes from a woman under 30 who had recovered from COVID-19. The CDR3 nucleotides are TGTGCCAGCAGCTCCTATAGCAATCAGCCCCAGCATTTT. As protein: CASSSYSNQPQHF.